This TCR beta chain was retrieved from a study of blood T cell repertoires in COVID-19. About the research overall: Both acute and convalescent COVID-19 samples were obtained from the United States, Italy and Spain. Sample material is recorded as cDNA or gDNA derived from T cells, B-cell-depleted T cells, or PBMCs.

V lost 5 bases and J 3 bases, leaving 2 bases between the germline ends. CDR3 length equals 11 residues. Authors' data handling: Reference gene primers were amplified, and this amplification served to estimate nucleated cell counts. Clones were sequenced by immunoSEQ multiplex PCR, and TCRdb holds only the in-frame ones, with some missing. The V and J calls and clone size are taken from that table; D and trimming were inferred from the DNA. The table has 75,000 to 95,000 clones, 75% to 85% seen once. The chain is built from TRBV12-3 or TRBV12-4 and TRBJ2-1, with D unclear. This receptor was identified in a woman of 80 years or more with active or convalescent COVID-19. Sequenced material: peripheral blood. The CDR3 here is CASSHYNEQFF. DNA of the CDR3: TGTGCCAGCAGTCACTACAATGAGCAGTTCTTC.